The 24 T cell receptor beta chains below come from one sample, sequenced in a study of Ad26.COV2.S vaccination and SARS-CoV-2 variants. Libraries were prepared by immunoSEQ multiplex PCR; TCRdb keeps only in-frame clonotypes and omits some of them. This sample has around 370,000 clones, with 92% found just once. Sequencing was performed on peripheral blood, taken after recovery from COVID-19. The receptor source for this set is a human donor who had recovered from COVID-19.

The chain joins TRBV4-1 to TRBJ2-7; D not resolved. The V end lost 2 bases, the J end lost 6 bases, and 8 bases lay between the germline ends. Germline lookup yields CDR1 MGHRA and CDR2 YSYEKL. This CDR3 contains 12 residues. CDR3 bases: TGCGCCAGCAGCCAAATCATGGGCGAGCAGTACTTC. It codes for CASSQIMGEQYF.

The chain recombines TRBV9 with TRBJ1-2; D perhaps matches TRBD1 (5 bases). The V end lost 7 bases, the J end lost 2 bases, and 12 bases lay between the germline ends. This CDR3 spans 13 amino acids. Germline loops: CDR1 SGDLS, CDR2 YYNGEE. The DNA of the CDR3 is TGTGCCAGCGCTCGACAGCAGAACTATGGCTACACCTTC. This gives the protein CASARQQNYGYTF.

This clone has just one count. The chain employs TRBV5-1 and TRBJ1-2, with D tentatively TRBD1 (5 bases). This CDR3 comprises 14 residues. Germline V gene data show CDR1 as SGHRS and CDR2 as YFSETQ. The ends were cut back, 2 bases at V and 8 bases at J, with 16 bases in the middle. The CDR3 loop is CASSLGEGAGGYTF. CDR3 coding DNA: TGCGCCAGCAGCTTAGGGGAGGGCGCAGGCGGCTACACCTTC.

This chain joins TRBV10-2 and TRBJ2-7, with a possible D match to TRBD1 (6 bases). The germline V gene encodes CDR1 WSHSY and CDR2 SAAADI. CDR3 size: 12 residues. V was clipped by 6 bases and J by 4 bases, with 10 bases between them. The DNA for the CDR3 is TGCGCCAGCAGGGACAGTGAATACGAGCAGTACTTC. It translates to CASRDSEYEQYF.

This clone has only a few counts. The V gene is TRBV19, the J gene TRBJ2-1; TRBD1 matches at 8 bases. The CDR3 length is 14 residues. Germline V gives CDR1 LNHDA, CDR2 SQIVND (reference sequence). The ends lost 5 bases at V and 6 bases at J; junction bases unmatched: 6. Here the CDR3 DNA reads TGTGCCAGTAGTCCGACAGGGGCTGGCAATGAGCAGTTCTTC. Its translation is CASSPTGAGNEQFF.

The chain links TRBV19 to TRBJ2-7; D is perhaps TRBD1 or TRBD2 (5 bases each). V was clipped by 1 base and J by 2 bases, with 12 bases between them. In germline, CDR1 is LNHDA, CDR2 SQIVND (reference sequence). This CDR3 has 15 residues. CDR3 DNA: TGTGCCAGTAGTATAGCGGGACCTCCACCCTACGAGCAGTACTTC. Translating gives CASSIAGPPPYEQYF.

V and J are TRBV6-1 and TRBJ2-5; 8 nucleotides line up with TRBD2. Germline V lookup: CDR1 MNHNS, CDR2 SASEGT. V shed 4 bases and J 4 bases; nucleotides not matched to a gene: 11. This CDR3 comprises 16 residues. The CDR3 spells CASSALSGGAGETQYF. The CDR3 region has the DNA TGTGCCAGCAGTGCCCTATCCGGGGGGGCCGGAGAGACCCAGTACTTC.

The chain links TRBV28 to TRBJ2-2; TRBD2 matches at 9 bases. Trimming cost V 11 bases and J 1 base; bases outside gene matches: 5. Germline values: CDR1 MDHEN, CDR2 SYDVKM. This CDR3 spans 14 amino acids. Here the CDR3 DNA reads TGTGCCGCTAAAGCGGGGGGGAACACCGGGGAGCTGTTTTTT. This codes for CAAKAGGNTGELFF.

J is TRBJ2-1 and V is TRBV6-5; D is ambiguous. This CDR3 is built from 11 residues. Germline CDR1 and CDR2: MNHEY and SVGAGI. V gave up 2 bases and J gave up 8 bases, with 4 bases separating them. CDR3 in DNA: TGTGCCAGCAGTTACATGGATGAGCAGTTCTTC. Its translation: CASSYMDEQFF.

The chain is built from TRBV21-1 and TRBJ1-6. TRBV21-1 is annotated as a pseudogene. This CDR3 comprises 17 residues. DNA for the CDR3: TGTGCCAGCAGCAAAATGGTTAGGGGGGCGCGCAATTCACCCCTCCACTTT. As protein: CASSKMVRGARNSPLHF.

The J gene is TRBJ1-3, the V gene TRBV9; D uncertain. With 0 bases removed from V and 0 bases from J, the gap between germline ends came to 7 bases. Germline lookup yields CDR1 SGDLS and CDR2 YYNGEE. The CDR3 totals 15 residues. The CDR3: CASSVAPASGNTIYF. The DNA of the CDR3 is TGTGCCAGCAGCGTAGCCCCAGCCTCTGGAAACACCATATATTTT. Using reference TRBV9 and TRBJ1-3 for the parts outside the CDR3, the full variable domain is DSGVTQTPKHLITATGQRVTLRCSPRSGDLSVYWYQQSLDQGLQFLIQYYNGEERAKGNILERFSAQQFPDLHSELNLSSLELGDSALYFCASSVAPASGNTIYFGEGSWLTVV.

The rearrangement links TRBV6-5 to TRBJ2-1, with D perhaps matching TRBD2 (5 bases). This CDR3 is built from 12 residues. Germline CDR1 reads MNHEY; CDR2 reads SVGAGI. V was shortened by 8 bases and J by 4 bases, with 9 bases between the two germline ends. CDR3 nucleotides: TGTGCCAGCCGCGGGCTTTACAATGAGCAGTTCTTC. Amino acids: CASRGLYNEQFF.

CDR3 nucleotide sequence: TGTGCCAGCAGCCAAACGGGGGGGCGGGAGACCCAGTACTTC. It encodes CASSQTGGRETQYF. The V gene is TRBV3-1 (or the pseudogene TRBV3-2), the J gene TRBJ2-5, with 8 nucleotides matching TRBD2. The germline V gene has CDR1 LGHDT and CDR2 YNNKEL (reference sequence). The CDR3 has 14 residues. V dropped 2 bases and J dropped 5; count of bases not matched to a gene: 4.

The chain links TRBV2 to TRBJ2-3; 14 positions match TRBD2. Germline CDR1 is SNHLY and CDR2 is FYNNEI. V was clipped by 3 bases and J by 5 bases; unmatched bases: 4. CDR3 length: 16 amino acids. CDR3 in DNA: TGTGCCAGCAGTGAGCCCGGGACTAGCGGGAGAGATACGCAGTATTTT. Translated, it gives CASSEPGTSGRDTQYF.

This rearrangement joins TRBV11-2 to TRBJ2-2; the D gene is possibly TRBD2 (5 bases). V was pared by 0 bases and J by 4 bases, with 18 bases between. There are 18 residues in the CDR3. Germline loops: CDR1 SGHAT, CDR2 FQNNGV. CDR3: CASSLERSGRLGTGELFF. The CDR3 DNA reads as TGTGCCAGCAGCTTAGAGAGAAGCGGCAGGCTCGGCACCGGGGAGCTGTTTTTT.

V is TRBV7-2 and J is TRBJ2-5; D may be TRBD2 (5 bases). The CDR3 contains 14 residues. V gave up 1 base and J gave up 9 bases, with 15 bases separating them. Looked up from germline, CDR1 is SGHTA and CDR2 is FQGNSA. The CDR3 loop is CASSLGSEVGAQYF. CDR3 DNA sequence: TGTGCCAGCAGCTTAGGGTCGGAGGTTGGGGCCCAGTACTTC.

The chain carries TRBV19 and TRBJ1-1, with D uncertain. CDR3 length: 14 amino acids. V lost 3 bases and J lost 3, with 11 bases in between. Germline loops: CDR1 LNHDA, CDR2 SQIVND (reference sequence). The CDR3 DNA reads TGTGCCAGTAGTATTCCAGCGGATCACACTGAAGCTTTCTTT. Its translation is CASSIPADHTEAFF.

The chain employs TRBV4-1 and TRBJ2-1, with TRBD2 matching over 13 bases. The V gene's germline CDR1 is MGHRA and CDR2 YSYEKL. The CDR3 has 16 amino acids. V lost 3 bases, J lost 5 bases, and 4 bases stayed unmatched. The CDR3 is CASSHRGTSGDNEQFF. In DNA form, the CDR3 reads TGCGCCAGCAGCCACAGAGGGACTAGCGGGGACAATGAGCAGTTCTTC.

The chain uses TRBV6-1 and TRBJ1-2; D call uncertain. This CDR3 comprises 18 residues. Trimming left V 0 bases short and J 5 bases short, with 22 bases between. The V gene's germline CDR1 is MNHNS and CDR2 SASEGT. CDR3 DNA sequence: TGTGCCAGCAGTGAAGCCTACGGGAAAACATTTCTTTTTTATGGCTACACCTTC. This codes for CASSEAYGKTFLFYGYTF.

This clone has a single count. This chain links TRBV6-5 with TRBJ1-3; possibly TRBD1 for D (6 bases). The CDR3 has 16 amino acids. V was cut by 0 bases and J by 2 bases, with 11 bases left in between. Germline values: CDR1 MNHEY, CDR2 SVGAGI. The CDR3 loop is CASSYSAGDTGNTIYF. The CDR3 nucleotides read TGTGCCAGCAGTTACTCAGCAGGGGACACTGGAAACACCATATATTTT.

A single count supports this clone. V and J are TRBV5-6 and TRBJ2-5; perhaps TRBD1 as D (5 bases). Germline V lookup: CDR1 SGHDT, CDR2 YYEEEE. Trimming shortened V by 0 bases and J by 1 base, and 13 bases separated the two germline ends. The CDR3 runs to 16 residues. As DNA, the CDR3 is TGTGCCAGCAGCTTGGCCATGGTAGGGGTCCAAGAGACCCAGTACTTC. Amino acids: CASSLAMVGVQETQYF.

V and J are TRBV10-3 and TRBJ2-3, with D possibly being TRBD1 or TRBD2 (5 bases each). V was cut by 11 bases and J by 1 base, with 16 bases left in between. CDR1 is ENHRY and CDR2 is SYGVKD in the germline V gene. The CDR3 contains 14 residues. The CDR3 DNA sequence: TGTGCCGTAACAGCCTCGGGGCGCACAGATACGCAGTATTTT. It translates to CAVTASGRTDTQYF.

The chain recombines TRBV9 with TRBJ1-1, with D unclear. V was shortened by 3 bases and J by 5 bases, with 11 bases between the two germline ends. The CDR3 is 13 amino acids. Germline V gene data show CDR1 as SGDLS and CDR2 as YYNGEE. CDR3 loop: CASSDGLRTEAFF. Written as DNA, the CDR3 is TGTGCCAGCAGCGACGGGCTCCGTACTGAAGCTTTCTTT.

This clone was picked up one time. This chain joins TRBV27 and TRBJ1-5; TRBD1 is a possible D gene (5 bases). The length of the CDR3 is 14 residues. Germline lookup yields CDR1 MNHEY and CDR2 SMNVEV (reference sequence). V gave up 5 bases and J gave up 3 bases, with 11 bases separating them. The CDR3 spells CASSRGGDNQPQHF. The CDR3 DNA follows: TGTGCCAGCAGTCGGGGCGGGGACAATCAGCCCCAGCATTTT.